These 28 T cell receptor beta chains were all obtained from the same sample, sequenced in a study of CD8 T cells in Susac syndrome (dated by TCRdb to the late 2010s). The library was prepared using the immunoSEQ multiplex PCR assay. RNA was extracted using the RNeasy kit, and roughly 0.5 to 1 microgram was reverse transcribed with random hexamers. TCRdb ran its own pipeline on the public reads, namely fastp trimming at Q25 and MiXCR clone calling, and kept in-frame beta chains. Every entry covers one CDR3 protein and lists the most common genes and DNA from its rows. In all, the sample holds approximately 150,000 distinct CDR3 sequences, and approximately 95% of those were seen once. More than 0.08% of the sample is taken by the ten largest. The source material was CD4+ T cells from PBMCs. The receptors here all came from a human donor with multiple sclerosis.

The V call is TRBV18, the J call TRBJ2-5; tentatively, D is TRBD2 (5 bases). The germline V and J ends were trimmed by 3 bases and 6 bases, with 17 bases remaining between them. The CDR3 length is 15 residues. The germline V gene encodes CDR1 KGHSH and CDR2 LQKENI. The CDR3 nucleotides are TGTGCCAGCTCACCGGTCCGGGGAGCGGAAAAGACCCAGTACTTC. Translated, it gives CASSPVRGAEKTQYF.

The J gene is TRBJ1-1, the V gene TRBV11-2, with D unresolved. The CDR3 contains 14 residues. Trimming took 1 base from V and 4 from J, leaving 10 bases between them. Germline V gene sequence: CDR1 SGHAT, CDR2 FQNNGV. CDR3 sequence: CASSLVDGGTEAFF. DNA for the CDR3: TGTGCCAGCAGCTTAGTTGACGGCGGCACTGAAGCTTTCTTT.

This clonotype showed up just once. The CDR3 loop is CSAASGTDLYEQYF. The CDR3 DNA follows: TGCAGTGCAGCTTCCGGGACAGACCTCTACGAGCAGTACTTC. The rearrangement joins TRBV20-1 to TRBJ2-7, with 7 bases aligning to TRBD1. V was pared by 6 bases and J by 3 bases, with 11 bases of the junction left unmatched. CDR1 is DFQATT and CDR2 is SNEGSKA in the germline V gene (reference sequence). This CDR3 contains 14 residues.

CDR3 in amino acids: CASSSGDRPNYGYTF. As DNA, the CDR3 is TGTGCCAGCAGCTCTGGGGACAGGCCTAACTATGGCTACACCTTC. V usage is TRBV7-3 and J usage is TRBJ1-2, with 8 bases fitting TRBD1. This CDR3 comprises 15 residues. Trimming removed 4 bases from V and 0 bases from J; junction bases left unmatched: 4. CDR1 is SGHTA, CDR2 FQGTGA, per germline.

The rearrangement uses TRBV6-1 and TRBJ1-5; TRBD1 agrees at 10 bases. The germline gives CDR1 MNHNS, CDR2 SASEGT. The CDR3 length is 17 residues. V gave up 6 bases and J gave up 7 bases; unmatched junction bases: 15. The CDR3 loop is CASSSYPEGQGHQPQHF. The CDR3 DNA is TGTGCCAGCAGCTCATACCCCGAGGGACAGGGGCACCAGCCCCAGCATTTT.

This sequence joins TRBV7-9 and TRBJ2-7; 9 nucleotides match TRBD1. There are 15 residues in the CDR3. Trimming removed 0 bases from V and 5 bases from J; junction bases left unmatched: 5. Germline CDR1 SEHNR, CDR2 FQNEAQ (reference sequence). CDR3 in amino acids: CASSLATGGGNEQYF. Written as DNA, the CDR3 is TGTGCCAGCAGCTTAGCAACAGGGGGCGGCAACGAGCAGTACTTC.

V and J are TRBV11-2 and TRBJ2-1; D possibly corresponds to TRBD2 (6 bases). Germline CDR1 is SGHAT and CDR2 is FQNNGV. CDR3 length equals 14 residues. The ends were cut back, 8 bases at V and 5 bases at J, with 16 bases in the middle. The CDR3 loop is CASRRGGLDNEQFF. In nucleotides, the CDR3 is TGTGCCAGCCGTCGGGGAGGTCTAGACAATGAGCAGTTCTTC.

The rearrangement uses TRBV12-3 or TRBV12-4 and TRBJ2-7; 10 bases map to TRBD2. Unmatched junction bases numbered 12, after V lost 4 bases and J lost 0 bases. CDR3 length: 18 amino acids. The CDR3 here is CASSSTRLAGSSSYEQYF. The CDR3 DNA follows: TGTGCCAGCAGTTCTACCCGACTAGCGGGTTCAAGCTCCTACGAGCAGTACTTC.

The gene calls are TRBV19 and TRBJ1-5, with D perhaps TRBD1 (6 bases). CDR3 size: 19 residues. Germline V CDR1 and CDR2: LNHDA, SQIVND (reference sequence). The germline V and J ends were trimmed by 4 bases and 3 bases, with 25 bases remaining between them. CDR3 nucleotide sequence: TGTGCCAGTAGTAAAAGGCCCCGTCAGGGGATAGGCGACAATCAGCCCCAGCATTTT. Protein sequence: CASSKRPRQGIGDNQPQHF. Based on the CDR3 plus reference TRBV19 and TRBJ1-5, the full variable domain is DGGITQSPKYLFRKEGQNVTLSCEQNLNHDAMYWYRQDPGQGLRLIYYSQIVNDFQKGDIAEGYSVSREKKESFPLTVTSAQKNPTAFYLCASSKRPRQGIGDNQPQHFGDGTRLSIL.

The gene calls are TRBV3-1 and TRBJ2-1; 11 bases agree with TRBD2. CDR1 LGHDT and CDR2 YNNKEL come from the germline V gene (reference sequence). The junction had 5 bases not matched to a gene; V was cut back by 3 bases and J by 7 bases. This CDR3 is built from 15 residues. The CDR3 DNA reads TGTGCCAGCAGCCATCTAGCGGGAGGTATTAATGAGCAGTTCTTC. Translating gives CASSHLAGGINEQFF.

This rearrangement joins TRBV28 to TRBJ2-7; 10 bases map to TRBD1. The CDR3 is made up of 14 amino acids. V lost 5 bases, J lost 3 bases, and 4 bases stayed unmatched. Germline CDR1 and CDR2: MDHEN and SYDVKM. CDR3 bases: TGTGCCAGCAGTCCTGGACAGGGGGGCTACGAGCAGTACTTC. The encoded protein is CASSPGQGGYEQYF.

The rearrangement joins TRBV5-1 to TRBJ2-5, with TRBD2 identical over 15 bases. This CDR3 comprises 15 residues. In germline, CDR1 is SGHRS, CDR2 YFSETQ. The trim removed 4 bases at V and 6 bases at J, leaving 4 bases unmatched. The CDR3 region is CASSPGTSGGKTQYF. The CDR3, as DNA: TGCGCCAGCAGCCCAGGGACTAGCGGGGGGAAGACCCAGTACTTC.

The chain employs TRBV20-1 and TRBJ2-1, with 9 positions matching TRBD2. The V gene's germline CDR1 is DFQATT and CDR2 SNEGSKA (reference sequence). This CDR3 is 14 amino acids long. Trimming took 5 bases from V and 4 from J; bases not matched to a gene: 6. The CDR3 region has the DNA TGCAGTGCTCTAGTTAGCGGGAGATACAATGAGCAGTTCTTC. Translation gives CSALVSGRYNEQFF.

DNA for the CDR3: TGCGCCAGCAGCTTGGGGTGGGCCGGGACAGATAACACTGAAGCTTTCTTT. Its protein product is CASSLGWAGTDNTEAFF. This sequence joins TRBV5-1 and TRBJ1-1; 7 bases fit TRBD1. CDR1 is SGHRS, CDR2 YFSETQ, per germline. The V gene end was trimmed by 0 bases and the J gene end by 2 bases; junction bases not matched to a gene: 10. CDR3 length: 17 residues.

The chain uses TRBV27 and TRBJ1-2, with D possibly matching TRBD1 (5 bases). Germline values: CDR1 MNHEY, CDR2 SMNVEV (reference sequence). V lost 5 bases, J lost 8 bases, and 15 bases lay in between. The CDR3 covers 13 residues. CDR3 loop: CASSIRGASGYTF. CDR3 sequence (DNA): TGTGCCAGCAGTATCCGGGGCGCGTCAGGCTACACCTTC.

This rearrangement joins TRBV24-1 to TRBJ2-7; TRBD1 matches 9 bases. The CDR3 is 12 amino acids. The V gene end was trimmed by 9 bases and the J gene end by 4 bases; junction bases not matched to a gene: 3. The V gene's germline CDR1 is KGHDR and CDR2 SFDVKD. The CDR3 is CATSDRGYEQYF. The CDR3, as DNA: TGTGCCACCTCGGACAGGGGATACGAGCAGTACTTC.

The chain combines TRBV2 with TRBJ2-6; no clear D gene. Trimming stripped 8 bases from V and 2 bases from J, with 10 bases between. This CDR3 has 14 amino acids. Germline assignment: CDR1 SNHLY and CDR2 FYNNEI. In nucleotides, the CDR3 is TGTGCCAGCCGCGGAAAGGCTGGGGCCAACGTCCTGACTTTC. This encodes CASRGKAGANVLTF.

The CDR3 is CASSSFGGGPPRYTF. CDR3 sequence (DNA): TGTGCCAGCAGCTCATTCGGGGGTGGACCTCCTCGGTACACCTTC. The chain recombines TRBV7-3 with TRBJ1-2, with D possibly TRBD1 on 5 matching bases. Germline CDR1 and CDR2: SGHTA and FQGTGA. V dropped 4 bases and J dropped 11 bases, with 23 bases sitting between them. CDR3 length: 15 residues.

This chain links TRBV2 with TRBJ2-1, with 10 positions matching TRBD1. The CDR3 consists of 12 residues. Losses at the gene ends were 6 bases for V and 9 bases for J; bases not matched to a gene: 2. Germline loops: CDR1 SNHLY, CDR2 FYNNEI. The CDR3 region is CASRTGGGEQFF. Here the CDR3 DNA reads TGTGCCAGCAGGACAGGGGGCGGTGAGCAGTTCTTC.

This clonotype came up once. The rearrangement links TRBV3-1 to TRBJ1-1; possible D gene TRBD1, 5 bases. CDR1 is LGHDT and CDR2 is YNNKEL in the germline V gene (reference sequence). The CDR3 totals 14 residues. V was cut by 0 bases and J by 5 bases, with 10 bases left in between. CDR3 DNA sequence: TGTGCCAGCAGCCAAGATCAGGGACGGACTGAAGCTTTCTTT. Protein: CASSQDQGRTEAFF.

V is TRBV28 and J is TRBJ1-2; perhaps TRBD1 as D (5 bases). Trimming stripped 4 bases from V and 8 bases from J, with 20 bases between. CDR1 is MDHEN, CDR2 SYDVKM, per germline. This CDR3 is 15 amino acids long. The CDR3 DNA is TGTGCCAGCAGTTCCCAGGTGGGGGGAAGAAGGGGCTACACCTTC. Protein: CASSSQVGGRRGYTF.

This clonotype was recorded once. J is TRBJ1-1 and V is TRBV2, with D possibly being TRBD1 (6 bases). Deletions cut 6 bases from V and 1 base from J, with 21 bases between. CDR3 length equals 17 residues. Germline lookup yields CDR1 SNHLY and CDR2 FYNNEI. The DNA of the CDR3 is TGTGCCAGCAGGGGCTTTGCTAGGGGGACTGGGAACACTGAAGCTTTCTTT. It yields the protein CASRGFARGTGNTEAFF.

As concerns this clonotype: The junction and the germline gene differ at one end; a read error may be behind it. The chain joins TRBV29-1 to TRBJ2-1; D ambiguous. From germline, CDR1 is SQVTM and CDR2 ANQGSEA. The CDR3 covers 12 residues. The CDR3 region is CSVEGLVNEQLF. CDR3 DNA: TGCAGCGTTGAAGGGTTGGTCAATGAGCAGCTCTTC.

V is TRBV11-2 and J is TRBJ2-7, with TRBD1 as a possible D gene (5 bases). The V and J ends lost 3 bases and 0 bases respectively, with 9 bases between them. Germline assignment: CDR1 SGHAT and CDR2 FQNNGV. This CDR3 region has 14 residues. The CDR3 DNA reads TGTGCCAGCAGCTTCTCAGACAGCTCCTACGAGCAGTACTTC. The encoded protein is CASSFSDSSYEQYF.

The chain combines TRBV20-1 with TRBJ2-3; 8 bases are shared with TRBD1. The germline gives CDR1 DFQATT, CDR2 SNEGSKA (reference sequence). CDR3 size: 15 residues. Unmatched junction bases numbered 8, after V lost 0 bases and J lost 6 bases. CDR3 in DNA: TGCAGTGCTAGAGACGGGACAGGCTTGGCGGATACGCAGTATTTT. Encoded protein: CSARDGTGLADTQYF.

The chain recombines TRBV6-1 with TRBJ1-5, with a tentative D call TRBD1 (5 bases). CDR1 is MNHNS and CDR2 is SASEGT in the germline V gene. The CDR3 is 14 amino acids. Between the trimmed V and J ends, which lost 7 bases and 3 bases, there was a span of 13 bases. CDR3 loop: CASKGRAPNQPQHF. The DNA for the CDR3 is TGTGCCAGCAAGGGCAGGGCACCCAATCAGCCCCAGCATTTT.

This clonotype was seen only a few times. The rearrangement joins TRBV6-9 to TRBJ2-5; D is ambiguous. Between the trimmed V and J ends, which lost 10 bases and 2 bases, there was a span of 17 bases. The CDR3 is made up of 14 amino acids. The germline CDR1 and CDR2 sequences are MNHGY and SVAAGI. As DNA, the CDR3 is TGTGCCATCCCCCCCCCAGCTGCTCAAGAGACCCAGTACTTC. Translated, it gives CAIPPPAAQETQYF.

This clonotype showed up just once. The J gene is TRBJ1-4, the V gene TRBV2, with D perhaps matching TRBD1 (5 bases). V dropped 6 bases and J dropped 0 bases, with 8 bases sitting between them. Germline V gene lookup returns CDR1 SNHLY and CDR2 FYNNEI. This CDR3 has 14 amino acids. The CDR3 DNA follows: TGTGCCAGCAGCCGGGACTCAACTAATGAAAAACTGTTTTTT. Its protein is CASSRDSTNEKLFF.